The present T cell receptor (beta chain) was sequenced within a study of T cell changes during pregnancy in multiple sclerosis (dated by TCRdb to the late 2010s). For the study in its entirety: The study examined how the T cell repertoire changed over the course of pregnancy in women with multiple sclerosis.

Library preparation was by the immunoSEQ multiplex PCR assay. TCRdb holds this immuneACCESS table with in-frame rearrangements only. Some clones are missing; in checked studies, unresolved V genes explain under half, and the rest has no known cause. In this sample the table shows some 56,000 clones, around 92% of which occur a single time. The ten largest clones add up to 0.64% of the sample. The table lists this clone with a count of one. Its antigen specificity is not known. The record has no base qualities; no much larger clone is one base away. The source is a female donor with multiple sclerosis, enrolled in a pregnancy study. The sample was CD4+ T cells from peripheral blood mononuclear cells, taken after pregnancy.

This receptor carries the CDR3 CASSQIQGVNTEAFF. The nucleotide sequence is TGTGCCAGCTCACAAATTCAGGGGGTGAACACTGAAGCTTTCTTT. The chain employs TRBV18 and TRBJ1-1; the junction holds 7 bases that match TRBD1. Per the germline V gene, KGHSH is the CDR1 and LQKENI is the CDR2. The CDR3 goes from the cysteine to the phenylalanine over 15 residues. Only the CDR3 region is kept as DNA, spanning 45 bases read in frame from base 1. Germline trimming: 4 bases from V, 0 bases from J; junction bases outside gene matches: 5.